This TCR beta chain derives from a study of T cells in Graves' hyperthyroidism and ophthalmopathy. Template material for amplifying TCR beta CDR3 regions consisted of RNA transcripts. In the first-round RT-PCR of the TCR CDR3, the HTBI primer set was used. Via MiXCR, TCRdb re-called the multiplex PCR reads, giving one row per CDR3 protein. The sample has about 500,000 distinct CDR3 sequences, roughly 14% seen once. This clonotype was detected many times. What it binds is unknown. V was pared by 3 bases and J by 2 bases, with 16 bases between. This CDR3 contains 16 residues. Investigators excluded patients with uncontrolled infection, other autoimmune disease, pregnancy or lactation. Thyroid ultrasound and orbital computed tomography, with clinical symptoms and serum thyroxine and TRAb, informed diagnoses. Findings and caveats of the study: Ophthalmopathy onset followed model prediction by a median about 6.9 months. Most clonotypes expanded in the thyroid (above 0.001) were also present in blood.

The chain links TRBV12-3 or TRBV12-4 to TRBJ1-2; D gene unclear. Sequenced input: blood. This clonotype was sampled from a young woman with Graves' hyperthyroidism. The CDR3, as DNA: TGTGCCAGCAGTTTTGGCAGATTGGAGCGAAACTATGGCTACACCTTC. Translation: CASSFGRLERNYGYTF.